This T cell receptor (beta chain) is drawn from a study of Graves' ophthalmopathy and Graves' hyperthyroidism. RNA transcripts served as template for amplifying TCR beta CDR3 sequences. The first-round RT-PCR employed HTBI primers together with the Qiagen OneStep RT-PCR kit. A multiplex PCR was then performed as the second round. TCRdb fed the multiplex PCR reads into MiXCR, producing one record per CDR3 protein. The data contain roughly 230,000 distinct CDR3 sequences, roughly a fifth of them singletons. The CDR3 has 13 residues. Germline lookup yields CDR1 SNHLY and CDR2 FYNNEI. V was pared by 4 bases and J by 1 base, with 7 bases between.

Specimen: peripheral blood. This TCR derives from a woman between 45 and 60 years old with Graves' ophthalmopathy. The V call is TRBV2, the J call TRBJ1-1, with no clear D. The DNA of the CDR3 is TGTGCCAGCAGTGTTAAGGGGAACACTGAAGCTTTCTTT. Protein sequence: CASSVKGNTEAFF.